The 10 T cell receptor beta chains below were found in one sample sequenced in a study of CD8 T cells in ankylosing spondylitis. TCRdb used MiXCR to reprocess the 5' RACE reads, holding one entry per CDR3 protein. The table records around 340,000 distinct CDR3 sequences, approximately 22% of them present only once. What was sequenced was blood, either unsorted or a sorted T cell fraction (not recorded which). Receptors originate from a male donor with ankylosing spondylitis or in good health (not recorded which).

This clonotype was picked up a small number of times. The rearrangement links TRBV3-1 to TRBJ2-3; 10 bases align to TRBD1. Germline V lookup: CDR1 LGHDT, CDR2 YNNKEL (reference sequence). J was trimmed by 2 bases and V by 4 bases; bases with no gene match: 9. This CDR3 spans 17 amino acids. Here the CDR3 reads CASSRYGTGAPTDTQYF. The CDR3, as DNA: TGTGCCAGCAGCCGCTACGGGACAGGGGCCCCCACAGATACGCAGTATTTT.

CDR3 coding DNA: TGCGCCAGCAGTGAGTCGTTACGGCCTAATGAGCAGTTCTTC. Protein: CASSESLRPNEQFF. V is TRBV10-1 and J is TRBJ2-1, with unresolved D. CDR3 size: 14 residues. Trimming stripped 0 bases from V and 7 bases from J, with 10 bases between. Germline CDR1 reads WNHNN; CDR2 reads SYGVQD (reference sequence).

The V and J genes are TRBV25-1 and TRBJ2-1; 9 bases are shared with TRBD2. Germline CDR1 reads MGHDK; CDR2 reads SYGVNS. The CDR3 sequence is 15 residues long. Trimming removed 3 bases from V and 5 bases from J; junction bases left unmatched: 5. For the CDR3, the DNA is TGTGCCAGCAGTGAGACGGCGGGGGGGAACAATGAGCAGTTCTTC. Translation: CASSETAGGNNEQFF. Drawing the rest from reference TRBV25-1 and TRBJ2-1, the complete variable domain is EADIYQTPRYLVIGTGKKITLECSQTMGHDKMYWYQQDPGMELHLIHYSYGVNSTEKGDLSSESTVSRIRTEHFPLTLESARPSHTSQYLCASSETAGGNNEQFFGPGTRLTVL.

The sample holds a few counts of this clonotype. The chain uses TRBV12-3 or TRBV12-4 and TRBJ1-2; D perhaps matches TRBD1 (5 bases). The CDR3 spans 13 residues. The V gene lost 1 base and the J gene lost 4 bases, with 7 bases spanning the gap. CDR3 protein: CASSLDRFYGYTF. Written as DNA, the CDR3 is TGTGCCAGCAGTTTAGACAGGTTCTATGGCTACACCTTC.

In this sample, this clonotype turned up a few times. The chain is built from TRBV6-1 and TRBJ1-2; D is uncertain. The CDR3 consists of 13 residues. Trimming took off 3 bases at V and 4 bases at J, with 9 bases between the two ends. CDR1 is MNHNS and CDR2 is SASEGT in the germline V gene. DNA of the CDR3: TGTGCCAGCAGTGATCTGGTTTCCTATGGCTACACCTTC. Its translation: CASSDLVSYGYTF.

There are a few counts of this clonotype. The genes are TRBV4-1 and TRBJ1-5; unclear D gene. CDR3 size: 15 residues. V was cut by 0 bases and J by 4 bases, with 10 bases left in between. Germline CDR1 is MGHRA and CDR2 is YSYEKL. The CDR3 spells CASSQDPGVNQPQHF. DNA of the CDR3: TGCGCCAGCAGCCAAGATCCTGGGGTGAATCAGCCCCAGCATTTT.

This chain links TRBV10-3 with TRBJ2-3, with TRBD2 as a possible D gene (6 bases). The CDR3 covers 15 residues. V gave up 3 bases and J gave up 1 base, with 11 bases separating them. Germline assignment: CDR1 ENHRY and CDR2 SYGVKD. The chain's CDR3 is CAISDAGYRTDTQYF. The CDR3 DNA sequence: TGTGCCATCAGTGACGCGGGGTATCGCACAGATACGCAGTATTTT.

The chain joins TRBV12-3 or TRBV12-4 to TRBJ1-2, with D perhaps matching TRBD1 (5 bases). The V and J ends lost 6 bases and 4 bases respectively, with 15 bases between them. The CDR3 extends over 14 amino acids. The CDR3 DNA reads TGTGCCAGCAGGGAAGATCTCGGGGGCTATGGCTACACCTTC. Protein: CASREDLGGYGYTF.

CDR3 nucleotide sequence: TGTGCCAGCAGCGGTGTAAATAGCAATCAGCCCCAGCATTTT. As protein: CASSGVNSNQPQHF. The chain recombines TRBV12-3 or TRBV12-4 with TRBJ1-5, with D unresolved. With 6 bases removed from V and 0 bases from J, the gap between germline ends came to 9 bases. CDR3 length: 14 amino acids.

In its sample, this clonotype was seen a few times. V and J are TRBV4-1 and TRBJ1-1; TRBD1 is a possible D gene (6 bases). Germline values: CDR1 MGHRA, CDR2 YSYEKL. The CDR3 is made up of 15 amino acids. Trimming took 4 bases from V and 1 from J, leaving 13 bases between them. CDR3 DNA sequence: TGCGCCAGCAGCCTCCAGGGACACGGGAACACTGAAGCTTTCTTT. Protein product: CASSLQGHGNTEAFF.